Listed here is a single T cell receptor beta chain. The entry originates in a study of blood T cell repertoires in COVID-19. In the study overall: PBMCs, B-cell-depleted T cells, or T cells were the source of the cDNA or gDNA that made up the material.

Germline assignment: CDR1 SGHVS and CDR2 FQNEAQ. Trimming took 5 bases from V and 6 from J, leaving 15 bases between them. This CDR3 comprises 14 residues. Source study methods: The assay estimated nucleated cells by amplifying reference gene primers. Clones were read by immunoSEQ multiplex PCR, and TCRdb kept only the in-frame ones, dropping some. D and trimming were read from the DNA, whereas the V and J calls and clone size are those reported in that table. The sample comprises over 300,000 clones, around 89% of which are singletons, and more than 1% rests with the top ten. Sequenced material: peripheral blood. V and J are TRBV7-8 and TRBJ2-3, with a possible D match to TRBD1 (6 bases). This TCR was recovered from a middle-aged man with acute or convalescent COVID-19. CDR3 region: CASSRPARGDTQYF. CDR3 coding DNA: TGTGCCAGCAGCCGCCCCGCCAGGGGTGATACGCAGTATTTT.